This entry features one T cell receptor (beta chain) sequence. The entry originates in a study of regulatory T cells in long-lasting Graves disease. Arm-PCR of CDR3 regions and iRepertoire HTBI primers were used to build TCR beta libraries. MiXCR was run by TCRdb on the multiplex PCR reads, yielding one entry per CDR3 protein. The sample contains fewer than 450,000 distinct CDR3 sequences, around 16% of which appear only once. CDR3 length: 14 amino acids. Germline lookup yields CDR1 SGHTA and CDR2 FQGTGA. V lost 4 bases, J lost 2 bases, and 12 bases lay in between. Time point denoted: newly diagnosed GD, antithyroid drugs for less than 3 months. TCR sequences were obtained from RNA taken from PBMCs. These data were likewise used in another study, on T cells in Graves' hyperthyroidism and ophthalmopathy. That work states: Stable disease denoted Graves' hyperthyroidism without ophthalmopathy progression within 18 months. Lactation, pregnancy, other autoimmune disease or uncontrolled infection led to exclusion of patients. Initially, a first-round RT-PCR of the TCR CDR3 employed the HTBI primer set.

Sequencing was performed on peripheral blood mononuclear cells (PBMCs), taken at new diagnosis, from a patient treated with antithyroid drugs. This TCR was recovered from a woman aged 40 to 55 with Graves disease. The gene calls are TRBV7-3 and TRBJ2-7; D possibly matches TRBD1 or TRBD2 (5 bases each). CDR3 in amino acids: CASSSGSLPYEQYF. In DNA, the CDR3 is TGTGCCAGCAGCTCAGGGAGCTTACCCTACGAGCAGTACTTC.